This T cell receptor beta chain comes out of a study of immune cell composition in non-small cell lung cancer. The V segment lost 3 bases and the J segment 7 bases; nucleotides outside the gene matches: 9. CDR3 length: 15 residues. The germline gives CDR1 MRHNA, CDR2 SNTAGT. Clones were sequenced by immunoSEQ multiplex PCR, and TCRdb holds only the in-frame ones, with some missing. The data show roughly 4,600 clones, with over 60% seen just once and about 8.8% held by the top ten. Normal lung sampling was at least 3 cm from the tumour, as distant as possible. This clone was observed a handful of times.

V usage is TRBV6-4 and J usage is TRBJ2-7; 10 bases are shared with TRBD2. Specimen: non-adjacent lung tissue. This sequence was found in a human donor with non-small cell lung cancer. This CDR3 is CASSETSGDSREQYF. Written as DNA, the CDR3 is TGTGCCAGCAGTGAAACTAGCGGGGATTCTCGTGAGCAGTACTTC.